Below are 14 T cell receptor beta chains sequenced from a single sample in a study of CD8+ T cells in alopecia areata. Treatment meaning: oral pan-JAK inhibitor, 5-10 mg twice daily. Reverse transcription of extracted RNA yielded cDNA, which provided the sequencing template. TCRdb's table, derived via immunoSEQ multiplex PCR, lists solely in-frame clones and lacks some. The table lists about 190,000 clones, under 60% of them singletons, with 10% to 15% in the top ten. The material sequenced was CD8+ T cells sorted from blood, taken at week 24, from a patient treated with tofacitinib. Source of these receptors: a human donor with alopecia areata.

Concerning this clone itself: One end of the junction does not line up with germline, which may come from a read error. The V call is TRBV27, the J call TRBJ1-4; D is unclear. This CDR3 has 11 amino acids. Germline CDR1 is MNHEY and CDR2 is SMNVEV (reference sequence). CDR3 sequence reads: CASRKGSLSPF. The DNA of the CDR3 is TGTGCCAGCCGGAAGGGCTCGTTGAGTCCTTTT.

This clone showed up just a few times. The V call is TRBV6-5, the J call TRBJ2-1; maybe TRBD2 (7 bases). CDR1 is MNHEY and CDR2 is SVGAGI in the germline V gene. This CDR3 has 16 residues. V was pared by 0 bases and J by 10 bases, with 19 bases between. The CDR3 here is CASSYSGGPRSWEQFF. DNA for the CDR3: TGTGCCAGCAGTTACTCCGGGGGGCCACGCTCTTGGGAGCAGTTCTTC.

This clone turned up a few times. The CDR3 nucleotides read TGCGCCAGCAGCTTGGCACAGGGGTACGAGCAGTACTTC. The encoded protein is CASSLAQGYEQYF. This rearrangement joins TRBV5-1 to TRBJ2-7, with 7 bases aligning to TRBD1. This CDR3 comprises 13 residues. After removal of 0 bases from V and 4 bases from J, the junction contained 1 base not matched to a gene. Germline V gene data show CDR1 as SGHRS and CDR2 as YFSETQ.

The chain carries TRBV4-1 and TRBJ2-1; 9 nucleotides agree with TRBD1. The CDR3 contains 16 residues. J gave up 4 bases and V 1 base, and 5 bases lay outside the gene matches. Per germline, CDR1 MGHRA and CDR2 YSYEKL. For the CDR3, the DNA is TGCGCCAGCAGCCAAGGAACAGGGGGCGGGTACAATGAGCAGTTCTTC. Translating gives CASSQGTGGGYNEQFF.

CDR3 bases: TGTGCCAGCAGCACTTCCGGGACAGGGTCTAATTCACCCCTCCACTTT. Protein: CASSTSGTGSNSPLHF. The chain joins TRBV7-9 to TRBJ1-6; 9 bases are shared with TRBD1. V lost 5 bases to trimming and J lost 6 bases; unmatched junction nucleotides: 8. Germline CDR1 SEHNR, CDR2 FQNEAQ (reference sequence). The CDR3 consists of 16 residues.

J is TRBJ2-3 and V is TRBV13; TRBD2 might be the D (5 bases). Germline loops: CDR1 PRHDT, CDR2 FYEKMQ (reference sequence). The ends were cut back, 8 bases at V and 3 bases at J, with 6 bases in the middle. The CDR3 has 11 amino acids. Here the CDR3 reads CASRGTDTQYF. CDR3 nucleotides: TGTGCCAGCCGGGGAACAGATACGCAGTATTTT. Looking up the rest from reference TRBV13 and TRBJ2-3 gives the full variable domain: AAGVIQSPRHLIKEKRETATLKCYPIPRHDTVYWYQQGPGQDPQFLISFYEKMQSDKGSIPDRFSAQQFSDYHSELNMSSLELGDSALYFCASRGTDTQYFGPGTRLTVL.

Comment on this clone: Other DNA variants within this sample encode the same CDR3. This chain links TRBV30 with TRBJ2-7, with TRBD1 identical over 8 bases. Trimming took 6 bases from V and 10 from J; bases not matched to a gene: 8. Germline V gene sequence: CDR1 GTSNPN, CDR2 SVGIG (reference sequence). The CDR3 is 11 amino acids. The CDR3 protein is CACWGQERQYF. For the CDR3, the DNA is TGTGCCTGCTGGGGACAGGAAAGACAGTACTTC. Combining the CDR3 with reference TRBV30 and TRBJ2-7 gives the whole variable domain SQTIHQWPATLVQPVGSPLSLECTVEGTSNPNLYWYRQAAGRGLQLLFYSVGIGQISSEVPQNLSASRPQDRQFILSSKKLLLSDSGFYLCACWGQERQYFGPGTRLTVT.

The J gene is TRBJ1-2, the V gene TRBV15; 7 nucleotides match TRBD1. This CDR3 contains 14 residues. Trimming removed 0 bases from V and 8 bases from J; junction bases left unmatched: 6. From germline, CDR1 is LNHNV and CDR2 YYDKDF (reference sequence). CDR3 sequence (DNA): TGTGCCACCAGCAGAGATGTACAGGGGAACGGCTACACCTTC. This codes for CATSRDVQGNGYTF.

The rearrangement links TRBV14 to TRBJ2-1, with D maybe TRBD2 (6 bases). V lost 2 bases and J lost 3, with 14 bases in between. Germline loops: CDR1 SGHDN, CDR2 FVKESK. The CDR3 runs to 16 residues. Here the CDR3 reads CASSQWRGSVYNEQFF. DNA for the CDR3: TGTGCCAGCAGCCAATGGAGGGGATCGGTCTACAATGAGCAGTTCTTC.

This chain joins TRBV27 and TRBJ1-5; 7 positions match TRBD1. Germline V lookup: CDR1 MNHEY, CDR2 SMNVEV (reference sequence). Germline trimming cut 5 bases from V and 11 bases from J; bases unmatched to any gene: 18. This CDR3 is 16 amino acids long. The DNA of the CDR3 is TGTGCCAGCAGTCTCCGAGGGGGCGGGAGATTATGGACCCAGCATTTT. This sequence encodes CASSLRGGGRLWTQHF.

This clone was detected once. For the CDR3, the DNA is TGTGCCAGCAGTTACTCGGCAGGGGGCTCAGAGACCCAGTACTTC. Residues: CASSYSAGGSETQYF. The J gene is TRBJ2-5, the V gene TRBV6-5; 8 bases align to TRBD1. The CDR3 extends over 15 amino acids. V lost 0 bases to trimming and J lost 4 bases; unmatched junction nucleotides: 4. Germline CDR1 reads MNHEY; CDR2 reads SVGAGI.

In DNA, the CDR3 is TGTGCCAGCAGCTGGGAGGGTAATCAGCCCCAGCATTTT. As protein: CASSWEGNQPQHF. The chain joins TRBV5-4 to TRBJ1-5; D not certain. The CDR3 loop spans 13 amino acids. V lost 3 bases and J lost 4, with 8 bases in between. Looked up from germline, CDR1 is SGHNT and CDR2 is YYREEE (reference sequence).

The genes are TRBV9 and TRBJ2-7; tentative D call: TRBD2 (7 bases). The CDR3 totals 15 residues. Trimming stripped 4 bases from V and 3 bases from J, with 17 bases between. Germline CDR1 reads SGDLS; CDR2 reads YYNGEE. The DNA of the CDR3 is TGTGCCAGCAGCCCGTCGGCGGGGGCGTACTACGAGCAGTACTTC. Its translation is CASSPSAGAYYEQYF.

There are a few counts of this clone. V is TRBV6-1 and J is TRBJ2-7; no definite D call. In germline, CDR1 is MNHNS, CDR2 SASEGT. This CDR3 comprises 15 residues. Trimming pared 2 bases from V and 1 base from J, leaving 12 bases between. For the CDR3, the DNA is TGTGCCAGCAGTGAATCTGGGATAGGGTCCTACGAGCAGTACTTC. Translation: CASSESGIGSYEQYF.